This TCR beta chain was sequenced during a study of blood T cells in healthy people across ages (dated by TCRdb to between 2014 and 2017). Notes on the research overall: Template switching captured roughly one uniquely barcoded TCR beta cDNA molecule per two T cells in model experiments. The study measured age-related changes in TCR beta repertoire diversity using deep sequencing normalized with unique cDNA molecular identifiers. Four age groups were formed from the donors: young (average approximately 15 years), middle-aged (approximately 39), aged (under 70) and long-lived (roughly 81). Two additional independent replicas of 1 million unique cDNA reads from the same blood draw were analyzed for two donors (one aged 18 to 30 and one aged 80 or older).

Points the paper makes about the study in general: Because donor CMV infection status was unknown, age-related changes in expanded clonotypes were potentially confounded. Compared with the aged group, more naive CD4+ T cells, fewer expanded clones and increased TCR diversity were shown by the long-lived group, suggesting age selection. Estimates of total diversity from one million sequenced T cells were regarded as lower bounds and underestimates. As age increased, observed TCR beta diversity per million T cells dropped in a roughly linear way, and a significant reduction was already evident by age 40. Since profiling was done on bulk unsorted PBMCs, naive and antigen-experienced compartments could not be conclusively compared. Observed TCR beta diversity correlated strongly with the percentage of naive T cells measured by flow cytometry.

The donors were roughly 39 Caucasian individuals from Russia, aged roughly 6 to 100 years, who were systemically healthy. Each donor gave 8 to 10 milliliters of peripheral blood, collected into EDTA-treated Vacutainer tubes. Ficoll-Paque density-gradient centrifugation was used to isolate PBMCs, with at least 6.5 million per sample. Trizol reagent was used to extract total RNA from the PBMCs, yielding at least 5.5 micrograms per sample. For every donor, flow cytometry on a PBMC aliquot measured the percentage of naive CD45RAhigh/CD27high T cells. Receptor amplification or capture employed 5' RACE. Data came from an Illumina HiSeq 2500. The second PCR ran for about 7 to 11 cycles and used a J-beta primer mix along with a sample-barcoded 5' primer. A unique molecular identifier was introduced onto each TCR beta cDNA molecule by a template-switch 5' adaptor carrying 12 random nucleotides. Each sample yielded at least 3 million CDR3-containing paired-end reads. The Mint cDNA synthesis kit, primed by a TRBC-specific oligonucleotide, was used to synthesize first-strand cDNA from all RNA. Following uracil-DNA glycosylase treatment, a first 18-cycle PCR with universal primers M1SS and BC2_uni_R was performed on all cDNA. The authors' pipeline ran thus. Each sample was normalized by randomly selecting 1 million high-quality reads, each carrying a distinct molecular identifier. Reads with shared molecular identifiers were discarded instead of being binned into consensus sequences. MiTCR, run with a Q25 quality threshold and the strictest error-elimination algorithm, handled CDR3 identification, clonotype clustering and error correction. Lower-bound total TCR beta diversity was estimated with a nonparametric unseen species model using Euler transformation. TCRdb reran the public reads through fastp at Q25 and MiXCR, keeping productive beta chains. Rows with one shared CDR3 protein collapse into an entry with the most common genes and DNA. These V and J calls originate from TCRdb's pipeline instead of the authors' own analysis. The sample table records more than 600,000 distinct CDR3 sequences; 20% to 30% of these occur just once. The top ten clonotypes cover around 9.2% of the sample.

A distance of 14 bases separates the germline ends of V and J, which lose 6 bases and 3 bases respectively. From cysteine to phenylalanine, the CDR3 is 15 amino acids long. Just the 45-base CDR3 DNA is kept, in frame starting at base 1. Turning to this clonotype: Its binding antigen is unknown. No quality values exist for individual bases; no much larger clone is one base distant.

This sample also appeared in a second study, on T cells of mothers and their children. The second study's authors report: Nine systemically healthy Caucasian individuals, comprising three mothers and their six children, were included as donors. cDNA synthesis consumed the entire amount of extracted RNA, loaded at roughly 1.5 ug RNA in each 15 ul reaction. Sample barcodes and 2-4 random nucleotides were added via the M1S primer in the second PCR. Over 9.5 million TCR beta CDR3 reads were obtained for each mother, and millions of reads were obtained for each child. TCR recombination output is similarly shaped by thymic selection in related and unrelated pairs, with a minor effect exerted by inherited differences. Normalized repertoire overlap in related mother-child pairs was always slightly higher than in unrelated mother-child pairs, but the difference was never significant. Persistent microchimeric T cell clones were not detected, at a sensitivity of approximately 98 clones per million clonotypes. To look for features that set related mother-child pairs apart from unrelated individuals, the researchers ran deep NGS to compare the TCR beta repertoires of mothers and children. The mean age was about 37 +/- 4 years for the mothers and approximately 11 +/- 4 years for the children. After adapter ligation was performed with NEBNext reagents, the libraries were sequenced on an Illumina HiSeq 2000 with 100+100 nt paired-end reads. To avoid cross-contamination, the mother libraries and the child libraries were prepared a month apart and sequenced in separate runs. For each donor, between about 500,000 and 2,000,000 distinct TCR beta clonotypes were identified. Naive TCR beta clonotypes were estimated from low-frequency clonotypes matched to each donor's FACS-determined naive share, without sorting.

This sequence originates from a boy between 5 and 17 years old in good health. Sequenced sample: blood. The chain uses TRBV12-3 or TRBV12-4 and TRBJ2-2, and possibly TRBD1, on 7 matching bases. CDR3 sequence: CASRGSRGDTGELFF. The nucleotides read TGTGCCAGCAGAGGCTCCAGGGGGGACACCGGGGAGCTGTTTTTT.